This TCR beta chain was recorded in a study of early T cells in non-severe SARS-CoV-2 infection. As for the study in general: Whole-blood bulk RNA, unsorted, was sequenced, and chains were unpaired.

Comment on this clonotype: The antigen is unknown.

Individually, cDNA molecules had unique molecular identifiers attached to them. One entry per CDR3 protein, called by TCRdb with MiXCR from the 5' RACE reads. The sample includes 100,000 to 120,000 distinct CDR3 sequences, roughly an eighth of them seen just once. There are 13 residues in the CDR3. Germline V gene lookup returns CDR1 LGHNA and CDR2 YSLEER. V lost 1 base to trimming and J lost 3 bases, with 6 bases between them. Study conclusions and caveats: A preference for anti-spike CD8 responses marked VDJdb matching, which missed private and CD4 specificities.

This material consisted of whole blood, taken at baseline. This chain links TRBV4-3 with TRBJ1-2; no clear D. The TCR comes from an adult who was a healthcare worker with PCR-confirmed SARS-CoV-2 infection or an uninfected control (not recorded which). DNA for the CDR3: TGCGCCAGCAGCCAAGTAGAGCACTATGGCTACACCTTC. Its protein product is CASSQVEHYGYTF.